This TCR beta chain was observed in a study of control samples from healthy donors and cancer patients. The CDR3 covers 15 residues. Germline V lookup: CDR1 LGHNA, CDR2 YNFKEQ. V lost 4 bases and J lost 5, with 17 bases in between. Generated by immunoSEQ multiplex PCR, the TCRdb table keeps only in-frame clones and is missing some. The sample contains some 120,000 clones, roughly 91% of which appear only once. This chain uses TRBV4-2 with TRBJ1-1; D gene ambiguous. Specimen: PBMCs. The source is a man aged 50-59 years with head and neck cancer. This chain's CDR3 is CASSLSTVNPTEAFF. DNA of the CDR3: TGTGCCAGCAGCCTCTCCACTGTGAACCCAACTGAAGCTTTCTTT.